This T cell receptor beta chain came from a study of T cells in Graves' hyperthyroidism and ophthalmopathy. The study's findings and limits: Separation of ophthalmopathy from stable hyperthyroidism was achieved by a 13 V-J model. Model predictions of ophthalmopathy came a median about 6.3 months before onset.

RNA transcripts gave rise to amplified TCR beta CDR3 regions. The HTBI primer set drove a first-round RT-PCR of the TCR CDR3. TCRdb independently ran MiXCR on the multiplex PCR reads; one entry per CDR3 protein. The sample holds about 380,000 distinct CDR3 sequences; around 20% are singletons and the top ten take around two fifths. This clonotype has ten or more counts. The target antigen is unknown. This CDR3 is built from 14 residues. The germline V and J ends were trimmed by 2 bases and 8 bases, with 15 bases remaining between them. Germline values: CDR1 MNHNY, CDR2 SVGAGI (reference sequence). This clonotype was obtained from a man between 18 and 29 years old with Graves' ophthalmopathy. Specimen: blood. This chain links TRBV6-6 with TRBJ1-1; D possibly corresponds to TRBD1 (5 bases). The CDR3 spells CASSYGGVGSEAFF. The CDR3 DNA reads TGTGCCAGCAGTTACGGGGGTGTTGGCAGCGAAGCTTTCTTT.